The rows below give T cell receptor beta chains drawn from one sample of a study of OX40 agonist ivuxolimab in advanced cancers. Only in-frame clones appear in the TCRdb table, and some are missing; sequencing was by immunoSEQ multiplex PCR. Among 100,000 to 120,000 clones, 91% were seen once, and the ten largest hold approximately 0.63%. Sequencing used CD4+ or CD8+ T cells sorted from blood, obtained in a trial of the OX40 agonist ivuxolimab. The origin of the receptors is an adult with an advanced solid tumor such as melanoma, head and neck, liver or kidney cancer. CDR3s include the opening cysteine and the closing phenylalanine or tryptophan. The D gene is left open where the match is weak. Expanded clones are given a class, and other clones once, few, many or no size at all.

D gene,clone size,V gene,J gene,CDR3 protein,CDR3 DNA
NA,once,TRBV6-5,TRBJ1-2,CASSEGGRGYGYTF,TGTGCCAGCAGTGAAGGTGGGAGAGGCTATGGCTACACCTTC
TRBD1,NA,TRBV18,TRBJ1-4,CASSPRQGADEKLFF,TGTGCCAGCTCACCCAGACAGGGGGCGGATGAAAAACTGTTTTTT
NA,NA,TRBV7-9,TRBJ2-1,CASSLNADEQFF,TGTGCCAGCAGCTTAAATGCTGATGAGCAGTTCTTC
TRBD1,few,TRBV6-5,TRBJ1-5,CASSYGQGDQPQHF,TGTGCCAGCAGTTACGGACAGGGGGATCAGCCCCAGCATTTT
TRBD2,NA,TRBV6-1,TRBJ2-7,CASSDSGLAIGDEQYF,TGTGCCAGCAGTGATAGCGGGCTAGCGATCGGAGACGAGCAGTACTTC
NA,NA,TRBV5-1,TRBJ1-4,CASVRLANEKLFF,TGCGCCAGCGTCCGTCTGGCTAATGAAAAACTGTTTTTT
NA,NA,TRBV7-3,TRBJ2-7,CASSFTQGSYEQYF,TGTGCCAGCAGCTTCACACAGGGATCCTACGAGCAGTACTTC
NA,NA,TRBV27,TRBJ1-2,CASSPRTAPRYGGYTF,TGTGCCAGCAGTCCGAGGACGGCCCCTCGTTATGGTGGCTACACCTTC
TRBD1,NA,TRBV7-6,TRBJ2-5,CASSFYRGETQYF,TGTGCCAGCAGCTTCTACAGGGGAGAGACCCAGTACTTC
NA,NA,TRBV6-1,TRBJ1-5,CASSDLKSPTGTRGQPQHF,TGTGCCAGCAGTGACCTTAAAAGTCCTACAGGGACGCGAGGGCAGCCCCAGCATTTT
NA,NA,TRBV5-6,TRBJ2-7,CASSSRVGTPSYEQYF,TGTGCCAGCAGCTCCCGGGTGGGCACCCCTTCCTACGAGCAGTACTTC
TRBD2,NA,TRBV4-2,TRBJ2-6,CASSQGGYSGANVLTF,TGTGCCAGCAGCCAGGGGGGGTACTCTGGGGCCAACGTCCTGACTTTC
TRBD2,medium-sized,TRBV28,TRBJ2-7,CASSFSGGNYEQYF,TGTGCCAGCAGTTTTAGCGGGGGGAACTACGAGCAGTACTTC
TRBD1,NA,TRBV19,TRBJ1-5,CASSIYGTENSNQPQHF,TGTGCCAGTAGTATCTACGGGACAGAAAATAGCAATCAGCCCCAGCATTTT
TRBD2,NA,TRBV5-1,TRBJ2-5,CASRLLADQETQYF,TGCGCCAGCCGCCTACTAGCGGACCAAGAGACCCAGTACTTC
TRBD2,NA,TRBV9,TRBJ2-1,CASSAGTTTVNEQFF,TGTGCCAGCAGCGCAGGGACTACCACGGTCAATGAGCAGTTCTTC
NA,NA,TRBV5-6,TRBJ1-1,CASSFRATEAFF,TGTGCCAGCAGCTTCAGGGCCACTGAAGCTTTCTTT
TRBD1,NA,TRBV6-5,TRBJ1-1,CASTQGAGVTEAFF,TGTGCCAGCACCCAGGGGGCAGGGGTAACTGAAGCTTTCTTT
NA,NA,TRBV15,TRBJ1-5,CATSRQETGRNQPQHF,TGTGCCACCAGCCGGCAGGAAACAGGCCGCAATCAGCCCCAGCATTTT
NA,NA,TRBV29-1,TRBJ2-5,CSAGLLQETQYF,TGCAGCGCCGGACTGCTCCAAGAGACCCAGTACTTC